The source of this TCR beta chain is a study of blood T cell repertoires in COVID-19. Data came from immunoSEQ multiplex PCR; TCRdb stores just in-frame clones and leaves some out. In the table there are 260,000 or so clones, more than 80% of which are singletons. In germline, CDR1 is SQVTM, CDR2 ANQGSEA. The V and J ends lost 8 bases and 5 bases respectively, with 9 bases between them. The CDR3 has 10 residues. This receptor was identified in a woman older than 75 with COVID-19, enrolled during active disease. The chain combines TRBV29-1 with TRBJ2-5, with D perhaps matching TRBD2 (6 bases). Sequencing was carried out using peripheral blood. This CDR3 reads CSSGRETQYF. The CDR3 bases are TGCAGCTCTGGGAGGGAGACCCAGTACTTC.